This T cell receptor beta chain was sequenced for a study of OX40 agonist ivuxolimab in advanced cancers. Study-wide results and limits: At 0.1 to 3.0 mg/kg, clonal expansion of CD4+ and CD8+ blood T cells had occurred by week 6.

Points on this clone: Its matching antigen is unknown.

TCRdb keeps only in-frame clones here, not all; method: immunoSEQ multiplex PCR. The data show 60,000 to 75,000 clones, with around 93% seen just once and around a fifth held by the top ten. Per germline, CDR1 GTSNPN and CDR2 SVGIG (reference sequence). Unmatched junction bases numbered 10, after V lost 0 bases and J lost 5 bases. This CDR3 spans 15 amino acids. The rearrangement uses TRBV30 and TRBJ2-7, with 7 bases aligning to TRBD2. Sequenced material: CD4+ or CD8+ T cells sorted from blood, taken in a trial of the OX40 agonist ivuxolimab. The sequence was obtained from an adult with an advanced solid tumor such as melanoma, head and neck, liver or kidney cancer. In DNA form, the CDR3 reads TGTGCCTGGAGTGTACTAGGACTAGAAAATGACGAGCAGTACTTC. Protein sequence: CAWSVLGLENDEQYF.